This TCR beta chain was obtained from a study of response to subunit inactivated influenza vaccine. Overall study results and limits: The study's authors posited that every seasonal influenza vaccination enlists few new T cells.

This clonotype was found a few times. Its antigen is still unknown. TCRdb processed the RT-PCR reads anew with MiXCR; each CDR3 protein has one entry. The table records around 200,000 distinct CDR3 sequences, around 9% of them present only once. V was pared by 6 bases and J by 2 bases, with 14 bases between. Germline CDR1 and CDR2: DFQATT and SNEGSKA (reference sequence). This CDR3 has 14 residues. Here the sequenced sample was non-naive T cells sorted from PBMCs, taken on the day of vaccination. The rearrangement uses TRBV20-1 and TRBJ1-5, with D possibly matching TRBD1 (6 bases). The clonotype originates from a man aged 50 to 60 who received an inactivated influenza vaccine. CDR3 coding DNA: TGCAGTGCCTTGCCGGGGGCGGGCAATCAGCCCCAGCATTTT. It codes for CSALPGAGNQPQHF.